The T cell receptor beta chain described here comes from a study of T cells after yellow fever vaccination. Broader study findings: Abundant clonotypes from the bulk population could have been carried over as contaminants into FACS-sorted repertoires.

The J segment lost 5 bases and the V segment lost 4 bases, leaving 2 bases of the junction unmatched. CDR1 LGHNT and CDR2 FRNRAP come from the germline V gene. The CDR3 covers 13 residues. TCRdb redid the calling of the 5' RACE reads with MiXCR, one entry per CDR3 protein. The table lists around 350,000 distinct CDR3 sequences, around 10% of them singletons. As regards this clonotype: Its antigen is still unknown.

This TCR was recovered from a man younger than 35 who received the YFV17D yellow fever vaccine. V usage is TRBV12-5 and J usage is TRBJ2-5; 9 bases align to TRBD1. The sample consisted of PBMCs, taken on the day of the first yellow fever vaccination. The CDR3 nucleotides read TGTGCTAGTGGTTCAGGACAGGGGGAGACCCAGTACTTC. Its translation is CASGSGQGETQYF.